Below are 26 T cell receptor beta chains sequenced from a single sample in a study of blood T cell repertoires in COVID-19 (dated by TCRdb to 2020 to 2021). Libraries were constructed by the immunoSEQ multiplex PCR assay. TCRdb holds this immuneACCESS table with in-frame rearrangements only. Some clones are missing; in checked studies, unresolved V genes explain under half, and the rest has no known cause. A total of 110,000 to 150,000 clones appear in this sample, around four fifths of them only once. Together, the top ten hold 1.6% of the sample. Sequencing input: peripheral blood. The receptors originated from a human donor in a cohort sampled during active COVID-19.

This rearrangement joins TRBV2 to TRBJ1-5, with D maybe TRBD1 (5 bases). V was clipped by 2 bases and J by 8 bases, with 16 bases between them. Germline CDR1 reads SNHLY; CDR2 reads FYNNEI. CDR3 length: 15 amino acids. CDR3 region: CASSELQGGVEPQHF. The CDR3 DNA follows: TGTGCCAGCAGTGAACTGCAGGGAGGAGTAGAGCCCCAGCATTTT. The variable domain in full, with the rest retrieved from reference TRBV2 and TRBJ1-5, is EPEVTQTPSHQVTQMGQEVILRCVPISNHLYFYWYRQILGQKVEFLVSFYNNEISEKSEIFDDQFSVERPDGSNFTLKIRSTKLEDSAMYFCASSELQGGVEPQHFGDGTRLSIL.

V usage is TRBV19 and J usage is TRBJ2-7, with 8 positions matching TRBD1. The length of the CDR3 is 15 residues. CDR1 is LNHDA, CDR2 SQIVND, per germline (reference sequence). V was clipped by 6 bases and J by 2 bases; unmatched bases: 9. The CDR3 here is CASSKDRGGAYEQYF. CDR3 coding DNA: TGTGCCAGTAGCAAAGACAGGGGAGGTGCCTACGAGCAGTACTTC. Using reference TRBV19 and TRBJ2-7 for the parts outside the CDR3, the full variable domain is DGGITQSPKYLFRKEGQNVTLSCEQNLNHDAMYWYRQDPGQGLRLIYYSQIVNDFQKGDIAEGYSVSREKKESFPLTVTSAQKNPTAFYLCASSKDRGGAYEQYFGPGTRLTVT.

The rearrangement links TRBV6-5 to TRBJ1-2; TRBD1 is a possible D gene (5 bases). With 7 bases removed from V and 8 bases from J, the gap between germline ends came to 23 bases. Germline CDR1 and CDR2: MNHEY and SVGAGI. CDR3 length equals 15 residues. The CDR3 DNA follows: TGTGCCAGCACCCAAGCTAGGGGAGGAGTGGAAGGCTACACCTTC. Protein product: CASTQARGGVEGYTF.

The V gene is TRBV7-9, the J gene TRBJ2-5; 9 bases map to TRBD1. The CDR3 contains 16 residues. The V segment lost 5 bases and the J segment 5 bases; nucleotides outside the gene matches: 12. Germline V gives CDR1 SEHNR, CDR2 FQNEAQ (reference sequence). The DNA of the CDR3 is TGTGCCAGCAGCCCAGGACAGGGGAGGTTCAAGGAGACCCAGTACTTC. Residues: CASSPGQGRFKETQYF. The whole variable domain, filled in from reference TRBV7-9 and TRBJ2-5, reads DTGVSQNPRHKITKRGQNVTFRCDPISEHNRLYWYRQTLGQGPEFLTYFQNEAQLEKSRLLSDRFSAERPKGSFSTLEIQRTEQGDSAMYLCASSPGQGRFKETQYFGPGTRLLVL.

This clone was detected only once. In DNA, the CDR3 is TGTGCCAGCAGTGAAAACAGATACAATGAGCAGTTCTTC. This gives the protein CASSENRYNEQFF. The V call is TRBV6-1, the J call TRBJ2-1; D remains ambiguous. Germline V CDR1 and CDR2: MNHNS, SASEGT. The V end lost 2 bases, the J end lost 4 bases, and 6 bases lay between the germline ends. The CDR3 sequence is 13 residues long.

This rearrangement joins TRBV6-1 to TRBJ1-2; no clear D gene. From germline, CDR1 is MNHNS and CDR2 SASEGT. This CDR3 is 18 amino acids long. Between the trimmed V and J ends, which lost 4 bases and 4 bases, there was a span of 25 bases. CDR3 nucleotide sequence: TGTGCCAGCAGTGTAGGGAGGGCCGGGTCAATAACAAGCTATGGCTACACCTTC. Translating it yields CASSVGRAGSITSYGYTF.

The chain is built from TRBV18 and TRBJ1-3; TRBD1 aligns across 11 bases. The V and J ends lost 4 bases and 2 bases, in that order; junction bases with no gene match: 1. CDR3 length equals 15 residues. Germline CDR1 is KGHSH and CDR2 is LQKENI. CDR3 in amino acids: CASSLGQGAGNTIYF. For the CDR3, the DNA is TGTGCCAGCTCACTGGGACAGGGGGCTGGAAACACCATATATTTT. The entire variable domain, with the rest obtained from reference TRBV18 and TRBJ1-3, is as follows: NAGVMQNPRHLVRRRGQEARLRCSPMKGHSHVYWYRQLPEEGLKFMVYLQKENIIDESGMPKERFSAEFPKEGPSILRIQQVVRGDSAAYFCASSLGQGAGNTIYFGEGSWLTVV.

J is TRBJ2-7 and V is TRBV5-1; 7 nucleotides line up with TRBD1. Germline trimming cut 4 bases from V and 5 bases from J; bases unmatched to any gene: 15. The CDR3 totals 16 residues. Germline CDR1 is SGHRS and CDR2 is YFSETQ. CDR3 protein: CASSNSRGNTPDEQYF. The CDR3 DNA sequence: TGCGCCAGCAGCAACTCCAGGGGGAACACCCCCGACGAGCAGTACTTC. Complete variable domain (other parts from reference TRBV5-1 and TRBJ2-7): KAGVTQTPRYLIKTRGQQVTLSCSPISGHRSVSWYQQTPGQGLQFLFEYFSETQRNKGNFPGRFSGRQFSNSRSEMNVSTLELGDSALYLCASSNSRGNTPDEQYFGPGTRLTVT.

The chain carries TRBV14 and TRBJ1-3, with D unclear. Germline V lookup: CDR1 SGHDN, CDR2 FVKESK. The CDR3 contains 15 residues. V lost 1 base and J lost 5, with 12 bases in between. The CDR3 region is CASSQGALFRNTIYF. DNA for the CDR3: TGTGCCAGCAGCCAAGGTGCACTTTTCAGAAACACCATATATTTT.

The rearrangement uses TRBV6-6 and TRBJ1-6; no clear D. Germline V CDR1 and CDR2: MNHNY, SVGAGI (reference sequence). This CDR3 spans 15 amino acids. Trimming stripped 6 bases from V and 7 bases from J, with 16 bases between. The CDR3 DNA reads as TGTGCCAGCAGCCGCTCAGAGGTGGAGAATTCACCCCTCCACTTT. Translated: CASSRSEVENSPLHF.

The CDR3, as DNA: TGTGCCAGTAGTATAGTGGCCAGAAGCTATGGCTACACCTTC. Protein sequence: CASSIVARSYGYTF. V usage is TRBV19 and J usage is TRBJ1-2; D is uncertain. The CDR3 extends over 14 amino acids. From germline, CDR1 is LNHDA and CDR2 SQIVND (reference sequence). V lost 1 base and J lost 4, with 10 bases in between.

This sequence joins TRBV23-1 and TRBJ2-5, with a weak D call TRBD2 (6 bases). TRBV23-1 carries the ORF label, with uncertain function. CDR3 size: 12 residues. Deletions cut 7 bases from V and 4 bases from J, with 10 bases between. CDR3 sequence: CASIGGGETQYF. CDR3 nucleotide sequence: TGCGCCAGCATCGGGGGAGGAGAGACCCAGTACTTC.

V usage is TRBV18 and J usage is TRBJ1-5; D not certain. The CDR3 is 15 amino acids. CDR1 KGHSH and CDR2 LQKENI come from the germline V gene. Trimming pared 6 bases from V and 4 bases from J, leaving 16 bases between. The CDR3 protein is CASSSGLSGNQPQHF. The CDR3 DNA follows: TGTGCCAGCTCGTCCGGACTCTCGGGGAATCAGCCCCAGCATTTT.

J is TRBJ2-5 and V is TRBV27; D is unclear. CDR3 size: 15 residues. CDR1 and CDR2 (germline): MNHEY, SMNVEV (reference sequence). The V end was cut by 3 bases, the J end by 1 base, with 12 bases between. The CDR3, as DNA: TGTGCCAGCAGTTTCGTGGCGACGGGCCAAGAGACCCAGTACTTC. This sequence encodes CASSFVATGQETQYF.

The chain links TRBV6-1 to TRBJ2-1; 7 nucleotides agree with TRBD2. CDR1 is MNHNS, CDR2 SASEGT, per germline. Trimming at V came to 3 bases and at J to 10 bases, leaving 9 bases not matched to a gene. This CDR3 spans 14 amino acids. In DNA, the CDR3 is TGTGCCAGCAGTGATGTCGCGGGAGTTGGAGAGCAGTTCTTC. It specifies CASSDVAGVGEQFF.

V gene TRBV7-2 combines with J gene TRBJ2-1; 11 nucleotides align to TRBD2. This CDR3 region has 16 residues. The trim removed 0 bases at V and 3 bases at J, leaving 1 base unmatched. From germline, CDR1 is SGHTA and CDR2 FQGNSA. The CDR3 DNA is TGTGCCAGCAGCTTAGCTGGGACTAGCGGCTACAATGAGCAGTTCTTC. Its translation is CASSLAGTSGYNEQFF.

The J gene is TRBJ2-1, the V gene TRBV5-1, with 7 bases lining up with TRBD1. The CDR3 covers 16 residues. CDR1 and CDR2 from the germline V gene are SGHRS and YFSETQ. V lost 4 bases to trimming and J lost 0 bases; unmatched junction nucleotides: 7. The CDR3 reads CASSPRGLSSYNEQFF. The DNA for the CDR3 is TGCGCCAGCAGCCCTAGGGGGCTTAGCTCCTACAATGAGCAGTTCTTC.

The V call is TRBV19, the J call TRBJ2-5; 9 nucleotides line up with TRBD2. The junction had 6 bases not matched to a gene; V was cut back by 9 bases and J by 1 base. Germline-derived CDR1 and CDR2 are LNHDA and SQIVND (reference sequence). The CDR3 has 14 amino acids. DNA of the CDR3: TGTGCCAGCCGGCGTAGCGGGAGCCAAGAGACCCAGTACTTC. This encodes CASRRSGSQETQYF.

The rearrangement uses TRBV19 and TRBJ2-5; 7 bases are a match to TRBD2. V lost 3 bases and J lost 5; bases outside the gene matches: 12. Germline values: CDR1 LNHDA, CDR2 SQIVND (reference sequence). This CDR3 is 16 amino acids long. CDR3 residues: CASSIRGGSGGETQYF. CDR3 in DNA: TGTGCCAGTAGTATCAGAGGCGGGAGTGGCGGGGAGACCCAGTACTTC. Using reference TRBV19 and TRBJ2-5 for the parts outside the CDR3, the full variable domain is DGGITQSPKYLFRKEGQNVTLSCEQNLNHDAMYWYRQDPGQGLRLIYYSQIVNDFQKGDIAEGYSVSREKKESFPLTVTSAQKNPTAFYLCASSIRGGSGGETQYFGPGTRLLVL.

The chain is built from TRBV5-1 and TRBJ2-1; possible D gene TRBD1, 6 bases. Between the trimmed V and J ends, which lost 1 base and 10 bases, there was a span of 12 bases. The CDR3 has 13 amino acids. Looked up from germline, CDR1 is SGHRS and CDR2 is YFSETQ. Written as DNA, the CDR3 is TGCGCCAGCAGCTTGACAACACAGGGAGAGCAGTTCTTC. It translates to CASSLTTQGEQFF.

V usage is TRBV9 and J usage is TRBJ2-2; 7 nucleotides line up with TRBD2. Germline V lookup: CDR1 SGDLS, CDR2 YYNGEE. The CDR3 has 20 residues. V lost 4 bases to trimming and J lost 0 bases; unmatched junction nucleotides: 18. DNA for the CDR3: TGTGCCAGCAGCCCTCGGGGTCCCGGACTAGTTGGGGCGAACACCGGGGAGCTGTTTTTT. Translating gives CASSPRGPGLVGANTGELFF.

The rearrangement links TRBV6-6 to TRBJ2-1; the match to TRBD2 covers 10 bases. J was trimmed by 5 bases and V by 6 bases; bases with no gene match: 7. The CDR3 sequence is 15 residues long. CDR1 and CDR2 from the germline V gene are MNHNY and SVGAGI (reference sequence). CDR3 region: CASSGSSGGNNEQFF. Written as DNA, the CDR3 is TGTGCCAGCAGCGGAAGTAGCGGGGGGAACAATGAGCAGTTCTTC.

This chain links TRBV7-9 with TRBJ2-3, with D possibly being TRBD1 (5 bases). There are 14 residues in the CDR3. V was clipped by 5 bases and J by 3 bases, with 12 bases between them. Germline values: CDR1 SEHNR, CDR2 FQNEAQ (reference sequence). CDR3 coding DNA: TGTGCCAGCAGCCGAGAGACAGTAACAGATACGCAGTATTTT. Translating gives CASSRETVTDTQYF.

The chain recombines TRBV19 with TRBJ1-5; D is uncertain. Germline CDR1 LNHDA, CDR2 SQIVND (reference sequence). The length of the CDR3 is 14 residues. V lost 3 bases, J lost 5 bases, and 11 bases lay in between. CDR3 nucleotide sequence: TGTGCCAGTAGTATCAAAAACGAGGATCAGCCCCAGCATTTT. Translating gives CASSIKNEDQPQHF.

Only one count was recorded for this clone. The chain employs TRBV9 and TRBJ2-2; maybe TRBD2 (6 bases). The CDR3 is 17 residues long. Trimming stripped 2 bases from V and 4 bases from J, with 18 bases between. Germline CDR1 reads SGDLS; CDR2 reads YYNGEE. The CDR3 region has the DNA TGTGCCAGCAGCGTTCGTCTAGCGACCCAATCCACCGGGGAGCTGTTTTTT. It encodes CASSVRLATQSTGELFF.

The V and J genes are TRBV28 and TRBJ2-1, with 11 bases lining up with TRBD2. Losses at the gene ends were 5 bases for V and 6 bases for J; bases not matched to a gene: 6. CDR3 length: 15 residues. In germline, CDR1 is MDHEN, CDR2 SYDVKM. The CDR3 loop is CASSLRLAGRNEQFF. CDR3 nucleotide sequence: TGTGCCAGCAGTCTAAGACTAGCGGGGCGCAATGAGCAGTTCTTC.